This T cell receptor (beta chain) was sequenced in a study of T cells expressing NK-cell markers. Following a re-call of the 5' RACE reads, TCRdb has one entry per CDR3 protein and lacks DNA. The sample spans 550,000 to 600,000 distinct CDR3 sequences; the ten largest clones claim approximately 3.6%. The CDR3 loop spans 13 amino acids. The chain couples TRBV12-3 or TRBV12-4 to TRBJ2-7; the TCRdb call, TRBD1, lacks DNA for checking. This sequence originates from a man aged 18 to 30 in good health. Input material: blood T cells: a sorted CD56 or NKG2C T cell subset, CD4+ or CD8+ T cells, or bulk PBMC T cells (not recorded which). The CDR3 spells CASSTGQGGEQYF.